A single sample gave rise to the 7 T cell receptor beta chains below, sequenced in a study of cytomegalovirus exposure and HLA in healthy donors. A multiplex PCR was run with 60 Vbeta primers and 13 Jbeta primers. Clones were read by immunoSEQ multiplex PCR, and TCRdb kept only the in-frame ones, dropping some. The sample carries 250,000 or so clones, 75% to 85% recorded once. The sequencing input was PBMCs. These receptors came from a woman in her sixties in good health and CMV-seropositive.

The rearrangement joins TRBV5-1 to TRBJ2-5; D is perhaps TRBD2 (6 bases). V shed 7 bases and J shed 5 bases, with 15 bases lying between them. CDR1 is SGHRS and CDR2 is YFSETQ in the germline V gene. This CDR3 is 13 amino acids long. The CDR3 DNA reads as TGCGCCAGCGGGGAGGTGTTTGGGGAGACCCAGTACTTC. Translated, it gives CASGEVFGETQYF.

This clone appeared a few times. The chain joins TRBV29-1 to TRBJ2-1; possibly TRBD2 for D (5 bases). V lost 1 base, J lost 6 bases, and 16 bases lay in between. Germline CDR1 and CDR2: SQVTM and ANQGSEA. CDR3 length equals 15 residues. The CDR3: CSVEGGAFGLNEQFF. CDR3 DNA sequence: TGCAGCGTTGAAGGGGGAGCTTTTGGACTCAATGAGCAGTTCTTC.

In its sample, this clone was seen a few times. CDR3 sequence: CASSPLAGVNYGYTF. For the CDR3, the DNA is TGTGCCAGCTCACCACTGGCAGGGGTGAACTATGGCTACACCTTC. The chain carries TRBV18 and TRBJ1-2; D possibly corresponds to TRBD1 (6 bases). V was clipped by 1 base and J by 2 bases, with 11 bases between them. The germline V gene has CDR1 KGHSH and CDR2 LQKENI. The CDR3 has 15 residues.

As DNA, the CDR3 is TGTGCCATCAGTGAGTCTCCCCGGGACAGGGCCCGGGGTGGCTACACCTTC. Its translation: CAISESPRDRARGGYTF. The V gene is TRBV10-3, the J gene TRBJ1-2; TRBD1 matches 9 bases. This CDR3 spans 17 amino acids. CDR1 is ENHRY and CDR2 is SYGVKD in the germline V gene. J lost 7 bases, V lost 0 bases, and 12 bases had no gene match.

The table lists this clone with a few counts. The rearrangement uses TRBV5-6 and TRBJ1-5, with a weak D call TRBD1 (6 bases). CDR3 size: 14 residues. Germline CDR1 and CDR2: SGHDT and YYEEEE. Trimming shortened V by 1 base and J by 5 bases, and 10 bases separated the two germline ends. CDR3 DNA: TGTGCCAGCAGCTTGTCAGGGGTGGATCAGCCCCAGCATTTT. Translation gives CASSLSGVDQPQHF.

The rearrangement links TRBV29-1 to TRBJ2-1; 8 bases are shared with TRBD2. The junction had 5 bases not matched to a gene; V was cut back by 7 bases and J by 12 bases. CDR1 SQVTM and CDR2 ANQGSEA come from the germline V gene. The CDR3 totals 10 residues. The CDR3 loop reads CSARGGVQFF. DNA of the CDR3: TGCAGCGCCCGGGGGGGGGTGCAGTTCTTC.

This clone showed up just once. This chain connects TRBV28 to TRBJ2-7; the D is unclear. The CDR3 runs 15 residues. Germline lookup yields CDR1 MDHEN and CDR2 SYDVKM. V was cut by 4 bases and J by 1 base, with 14 bases left in between. CDR3: CASSSSVLPSYEQYF. In DNA, the CDR3 is TGTGCCAGCAGTTCCTCAGTGTTGCCGTCCTACGAGCAGTACTTC.